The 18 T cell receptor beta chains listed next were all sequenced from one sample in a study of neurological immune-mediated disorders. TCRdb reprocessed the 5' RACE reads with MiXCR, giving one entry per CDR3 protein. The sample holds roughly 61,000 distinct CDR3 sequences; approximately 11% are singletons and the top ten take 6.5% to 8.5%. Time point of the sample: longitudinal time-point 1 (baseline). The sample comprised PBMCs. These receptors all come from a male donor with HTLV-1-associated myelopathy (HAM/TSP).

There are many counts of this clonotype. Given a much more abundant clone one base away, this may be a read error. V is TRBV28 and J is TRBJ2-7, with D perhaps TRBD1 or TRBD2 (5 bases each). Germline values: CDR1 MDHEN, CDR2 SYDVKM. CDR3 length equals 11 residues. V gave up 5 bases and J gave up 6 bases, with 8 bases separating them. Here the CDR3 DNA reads TGTGCCAGCAGTCGGGGCTTCGAGCAGTACTTC. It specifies CASSRGFEQYF.

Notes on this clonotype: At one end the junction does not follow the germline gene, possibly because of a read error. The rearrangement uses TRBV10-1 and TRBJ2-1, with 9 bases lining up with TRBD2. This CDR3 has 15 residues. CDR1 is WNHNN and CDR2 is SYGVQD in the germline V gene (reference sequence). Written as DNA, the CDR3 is TGCACCAGCAGTGAGAGCGGGGGGACTGTCTATGAGCAGTTCTTC. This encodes CTSSESGGTVYEQFF.

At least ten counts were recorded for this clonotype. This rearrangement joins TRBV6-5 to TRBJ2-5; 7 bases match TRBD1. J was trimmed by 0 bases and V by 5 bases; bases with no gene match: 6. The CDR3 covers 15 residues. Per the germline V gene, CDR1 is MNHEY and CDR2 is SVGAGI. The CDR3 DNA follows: TGTGCCAGCAGTGGCGAACAGGGGTACCAAGAGACCCAGTACTTC. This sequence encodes CASSGEQGYQETQYF.

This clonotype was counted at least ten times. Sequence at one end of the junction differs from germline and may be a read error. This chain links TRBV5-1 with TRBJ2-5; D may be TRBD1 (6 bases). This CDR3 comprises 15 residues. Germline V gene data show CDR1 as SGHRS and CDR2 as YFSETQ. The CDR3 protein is CASSLGPGHQETQYF. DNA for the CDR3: TGCGCCAGCAGCTTGGGGCCGGGACACCAGGAGACCCAGTACTTC.

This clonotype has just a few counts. The CDR3 reads CASSSGDQPQHF. CDR3 sequence (DNA): TGTGCCAGCAGCTCCGGTGATCAGCCCCAGCATTTT. The V call is TRBV5-5, the J call TRBJ1-5; D not certain. The ends were cut back, 3 bases at V and 5 bases at J, with 6 bases in the middle. This CDR3 is built from 12 residues. Germline CDR1 and CDR2: SGHKS and YYEKEE (reference sequence).

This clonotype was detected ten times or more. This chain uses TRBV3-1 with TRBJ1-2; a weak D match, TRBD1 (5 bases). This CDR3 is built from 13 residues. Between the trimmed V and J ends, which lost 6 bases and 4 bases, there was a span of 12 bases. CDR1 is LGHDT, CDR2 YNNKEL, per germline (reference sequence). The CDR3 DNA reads TGTGCCAGCAGTAAGGGGCGCGCCTATGGCTACACCTTC. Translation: CASSKGRAYGYTF.

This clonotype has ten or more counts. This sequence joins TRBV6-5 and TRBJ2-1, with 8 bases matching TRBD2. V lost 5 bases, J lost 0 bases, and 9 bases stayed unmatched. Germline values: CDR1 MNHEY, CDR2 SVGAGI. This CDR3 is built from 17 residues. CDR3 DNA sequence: TGTGCCAGCAGTCTATTTAGCGGGGAAAGCTCCTACAATGAGCAGTTCTTC. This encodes CASSLFSGESSYNEQFF.

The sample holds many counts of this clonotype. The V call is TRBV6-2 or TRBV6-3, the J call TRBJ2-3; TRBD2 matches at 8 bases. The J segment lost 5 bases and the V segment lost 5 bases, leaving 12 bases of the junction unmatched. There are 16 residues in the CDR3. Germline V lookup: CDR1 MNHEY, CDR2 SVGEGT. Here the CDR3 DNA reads TGTGCCAGCAGTCGCAGCGGGGGTTTAGAAGGAGATACGCAGTATTTT. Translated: CASSRSGGLEGDTQYF.

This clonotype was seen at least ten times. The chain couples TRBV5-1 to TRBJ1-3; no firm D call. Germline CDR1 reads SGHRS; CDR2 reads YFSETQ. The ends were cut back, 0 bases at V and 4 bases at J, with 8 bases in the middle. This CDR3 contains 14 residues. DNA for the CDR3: TGCGCCAGCAGCTTGGAAGGGTTCGGAAACACCATATATTTT. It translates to CASSLEGFGNTIYF.

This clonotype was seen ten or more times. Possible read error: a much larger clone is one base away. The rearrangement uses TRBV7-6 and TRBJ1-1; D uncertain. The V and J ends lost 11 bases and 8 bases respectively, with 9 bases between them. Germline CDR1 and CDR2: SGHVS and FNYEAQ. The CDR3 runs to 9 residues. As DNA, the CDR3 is TGTGCCGCGGACCGGGAAGCTTTCTTT. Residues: CAADREAFF.

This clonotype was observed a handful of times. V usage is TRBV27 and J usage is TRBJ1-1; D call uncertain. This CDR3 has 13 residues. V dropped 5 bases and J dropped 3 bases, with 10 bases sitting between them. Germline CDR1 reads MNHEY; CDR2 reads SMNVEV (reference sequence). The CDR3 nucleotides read TGTGCCAGCAGTATAACTACAGACACTGAAGCTTTCTTT. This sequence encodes CASSITTDTEAFF.

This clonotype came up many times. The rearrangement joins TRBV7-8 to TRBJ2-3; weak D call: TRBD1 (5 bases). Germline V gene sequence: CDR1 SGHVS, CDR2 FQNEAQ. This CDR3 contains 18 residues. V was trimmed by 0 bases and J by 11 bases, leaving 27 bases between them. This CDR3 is CASSLADKAQGSLFGQYF. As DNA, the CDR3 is TGTGCCAGCAGCTTAGCTGATAAGGCGCAGGGCTCCCTATTCGGGCAGTATTTT. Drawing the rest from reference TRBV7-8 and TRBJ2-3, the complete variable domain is GAGVSQSPRYKVAKRGQDVALRCDPISGHVSLFWYQQALGQGPEFLTYFQNEAQLDKSGLPSDRFFAERPEGSVSTLKIQRTQQEDSAVYLCASSLADKAQGSLFGQYFGPGTRLTVL.

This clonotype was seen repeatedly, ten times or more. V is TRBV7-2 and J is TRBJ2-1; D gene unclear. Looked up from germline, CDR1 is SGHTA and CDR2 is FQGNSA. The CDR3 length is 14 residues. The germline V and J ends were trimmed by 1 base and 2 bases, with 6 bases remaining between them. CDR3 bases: TGTGCCAGCAGCTTAGGGGCAGCCTACAATGAGCAGTTCTTC. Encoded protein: CASSLGAAYNEQFF.

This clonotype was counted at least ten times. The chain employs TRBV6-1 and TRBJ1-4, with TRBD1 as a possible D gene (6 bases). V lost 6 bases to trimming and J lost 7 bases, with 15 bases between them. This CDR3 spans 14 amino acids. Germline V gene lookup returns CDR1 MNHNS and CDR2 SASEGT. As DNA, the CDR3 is TGTGCCAGCAGGTTACAGGGAGGGAGTGAAAAACTGTTTTTT. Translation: CASRLQGGSEKLFF.

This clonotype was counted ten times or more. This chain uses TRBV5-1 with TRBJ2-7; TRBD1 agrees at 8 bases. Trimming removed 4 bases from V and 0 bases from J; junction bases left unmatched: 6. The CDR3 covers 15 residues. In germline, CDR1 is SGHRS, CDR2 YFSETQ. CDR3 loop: CASSAGQVPSYEQYF. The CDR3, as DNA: TGCGCCAGCAGCGCGGGACAGGTCCCCTCCTACGAGCAGTACTTC.

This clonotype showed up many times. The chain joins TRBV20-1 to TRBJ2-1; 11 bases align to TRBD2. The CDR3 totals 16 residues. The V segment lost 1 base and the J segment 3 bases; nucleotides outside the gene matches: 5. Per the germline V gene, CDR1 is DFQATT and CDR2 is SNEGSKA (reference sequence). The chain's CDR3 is CSARASGGISYNEQFF. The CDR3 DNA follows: TGCAGTGCTAGAGCTAGCGGGGGGATAAGCTACAATGAGCAGTTCTTC.

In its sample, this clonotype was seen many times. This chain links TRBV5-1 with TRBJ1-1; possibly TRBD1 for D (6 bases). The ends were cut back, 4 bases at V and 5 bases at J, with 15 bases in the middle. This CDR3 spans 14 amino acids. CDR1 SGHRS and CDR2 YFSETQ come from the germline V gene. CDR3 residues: CASSITGTGTEAFF. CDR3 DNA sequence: TGCGCCAGCAGCATAACAGGGACGGGAACTGAAGCTTTCTTT.

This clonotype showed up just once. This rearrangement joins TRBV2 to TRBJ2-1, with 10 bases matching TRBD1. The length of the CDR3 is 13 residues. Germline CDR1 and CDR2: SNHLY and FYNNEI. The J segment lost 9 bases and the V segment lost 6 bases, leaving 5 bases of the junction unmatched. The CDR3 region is CASRPTGGGEQFF. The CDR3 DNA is TGTGCCAGCAGACCGACAGGGGGCGGTGAGCAGTTCTTC.